This T cell receptor beta chain emerged from a study of blood T cell repertoires in COVID-19. Study-wide context: Both acute and convalescent COVID-19 samples were obtained from the United States, Italy and Spain. In each case, the material was cDNA or gDNA derived from T cells, B-cell-depleted T cells, or PBMCs.

Germline V gives CDR1 SNHLY, CDR2 FYNNEI. V was shortened by 6 bases and J by 2 bases, with 14 bases between the two germline ends. CDR3 length equals 14 residues. Authors' data handling: Estimated nucleated cell counts came from reference gene primer amplification. Clones were sequenced by immunoSEQ multiplex PCR, and TCRdb holds only the in-frame ones, with some missing. The V and J calls and the clone size are those of that table, but D and trimming were determined from the DNA. The sample carries 250,000 or so clones, around 90% recorded once. The chain combines TRBV2 with TRBJ2-7; D possibly corresponds to TRBD2 (6 bases). The receptor was derived from a woman in her thirties or forties who had recovered from COVID-19. The sample consisted of peripheral blood. The CDR3 loop reads CASRGTQGAYEQYF. The CDR3 DNA follows: TGTGCCAGCAGGGGGACTCAAGGGGCCTACGAGCAGTACTTC.